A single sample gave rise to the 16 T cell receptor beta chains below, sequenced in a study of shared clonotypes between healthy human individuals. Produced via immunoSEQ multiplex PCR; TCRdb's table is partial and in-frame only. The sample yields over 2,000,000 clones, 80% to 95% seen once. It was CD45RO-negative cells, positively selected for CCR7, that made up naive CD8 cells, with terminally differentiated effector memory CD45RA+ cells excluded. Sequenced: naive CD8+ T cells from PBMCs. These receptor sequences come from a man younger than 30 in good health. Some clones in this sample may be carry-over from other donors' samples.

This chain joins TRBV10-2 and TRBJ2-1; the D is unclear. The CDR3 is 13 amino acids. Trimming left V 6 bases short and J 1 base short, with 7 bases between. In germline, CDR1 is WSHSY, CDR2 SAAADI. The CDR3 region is CASSLGSYNEQFF. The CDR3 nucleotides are TGCGCCAGCAGCTTAGGGTCCTACAATGAGCAGTTCTTC.

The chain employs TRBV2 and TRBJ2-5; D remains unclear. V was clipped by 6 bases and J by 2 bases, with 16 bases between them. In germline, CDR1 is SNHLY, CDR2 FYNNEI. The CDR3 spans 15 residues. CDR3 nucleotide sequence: TGTGCCAGCAGCTCTTTCCCCCTGGGACAAGAGACCCAGTACTTC. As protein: CASSSFPLGQETQYF.

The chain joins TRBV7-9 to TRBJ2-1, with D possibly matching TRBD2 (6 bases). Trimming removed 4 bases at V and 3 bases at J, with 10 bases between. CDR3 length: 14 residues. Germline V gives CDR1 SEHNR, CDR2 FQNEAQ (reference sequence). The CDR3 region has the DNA TGTGCCAGCAGCTCGGGACTCCACTACAATGAGCAGTTCTTC. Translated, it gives CASSSGLHYNEQFF.

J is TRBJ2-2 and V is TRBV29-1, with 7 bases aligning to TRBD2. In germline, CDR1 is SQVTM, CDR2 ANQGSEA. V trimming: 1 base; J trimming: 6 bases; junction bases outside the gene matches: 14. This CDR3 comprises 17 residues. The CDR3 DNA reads TGCAGCGTTGAAGTCTGGATGGGCGGGAGAGGGGCCGGGGAGCTGTTTTTT. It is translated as CSVEVWMGGRGAGELFF.

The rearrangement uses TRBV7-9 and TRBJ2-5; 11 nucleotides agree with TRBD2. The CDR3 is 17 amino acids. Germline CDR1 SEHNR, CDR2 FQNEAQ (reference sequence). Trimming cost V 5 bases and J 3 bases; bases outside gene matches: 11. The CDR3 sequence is CASSPVVPSGRKETQYF. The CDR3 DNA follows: TGTGCCAGCAGCCCGGTGGTTCCTAGCGGGAGGAAAGAGACCCAGTACTTC.

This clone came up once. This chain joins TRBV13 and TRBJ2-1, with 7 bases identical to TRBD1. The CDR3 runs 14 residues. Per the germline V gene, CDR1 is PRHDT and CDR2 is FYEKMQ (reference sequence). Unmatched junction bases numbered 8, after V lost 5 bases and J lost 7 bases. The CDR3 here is CASSVPETGNEQFF. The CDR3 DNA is TGTGCCAGCAGCGTCCCGGAGACAGGGAATGAGCAGTTCTTC.

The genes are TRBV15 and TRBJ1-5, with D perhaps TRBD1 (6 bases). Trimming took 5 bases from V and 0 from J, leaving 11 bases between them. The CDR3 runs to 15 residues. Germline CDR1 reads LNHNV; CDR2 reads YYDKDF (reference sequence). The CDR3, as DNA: TGTGCCACCAGCGATGGGACAAATAGCAATCAGCCCCAGCATTTT. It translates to CATSDGTNSNQPQHF.

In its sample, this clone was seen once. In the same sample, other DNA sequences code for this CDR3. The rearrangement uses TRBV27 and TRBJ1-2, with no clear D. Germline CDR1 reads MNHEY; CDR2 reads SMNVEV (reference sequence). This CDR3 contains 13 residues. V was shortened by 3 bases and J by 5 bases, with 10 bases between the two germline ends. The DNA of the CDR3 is TGTGCCAGCAGTTTGGGTTTGTATTATGGCTACACCTTC. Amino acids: CASSLGLYYGYTF.

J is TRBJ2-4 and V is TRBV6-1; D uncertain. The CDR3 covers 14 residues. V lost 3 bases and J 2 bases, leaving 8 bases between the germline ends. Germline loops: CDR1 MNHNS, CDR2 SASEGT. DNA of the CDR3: TGTGCCAGCAGTGAGCGCGCCTCCAAAAACATTCAGTACTTC. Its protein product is CASSERASKNIQYF.

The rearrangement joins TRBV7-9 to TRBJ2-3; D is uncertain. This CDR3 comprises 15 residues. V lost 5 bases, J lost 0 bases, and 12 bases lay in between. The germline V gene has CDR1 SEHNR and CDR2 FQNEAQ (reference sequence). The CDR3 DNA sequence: TGTGCCAGCAGCCCAACGACAAGAAGCACAGATACGCAGTATTTT. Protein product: CASSPTTRSTDTQYF.

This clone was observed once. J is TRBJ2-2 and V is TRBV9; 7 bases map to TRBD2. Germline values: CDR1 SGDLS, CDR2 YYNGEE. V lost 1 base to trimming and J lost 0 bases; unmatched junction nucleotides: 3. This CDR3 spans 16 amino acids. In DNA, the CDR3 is TGTGCCAGCAGCGTATTTGGGAGGGCGAACACCGGGGAGCTGTTTTTT. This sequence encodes CASSVFGRANTGELFF.

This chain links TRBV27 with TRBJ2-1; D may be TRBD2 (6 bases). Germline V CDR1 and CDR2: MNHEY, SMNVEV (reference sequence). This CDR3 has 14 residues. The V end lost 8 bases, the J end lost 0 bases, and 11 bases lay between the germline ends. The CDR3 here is CASGRERSYNEQFF. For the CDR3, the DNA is TGTGCCAGCGGCCGGGAGCGCTCCTACAATGAGCAGTTCTTC.

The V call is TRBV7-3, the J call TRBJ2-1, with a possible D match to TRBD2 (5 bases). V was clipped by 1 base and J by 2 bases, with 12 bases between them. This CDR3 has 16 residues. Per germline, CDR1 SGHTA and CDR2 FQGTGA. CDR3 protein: CASSLIGGSPYNEQFF. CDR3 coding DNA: TGTGCCAGCAGCTTAATTGGAGGCAGCCCCTACAATGAGCAGTTCTTC.

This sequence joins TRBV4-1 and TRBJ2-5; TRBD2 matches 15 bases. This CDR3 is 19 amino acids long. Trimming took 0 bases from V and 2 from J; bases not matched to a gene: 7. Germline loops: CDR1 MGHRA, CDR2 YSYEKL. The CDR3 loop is CASSQEEGLAGGRQETQYF. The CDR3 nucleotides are TGCGCCAGCAGCCAAGAAGAGGGACTAGCGGGAGGAAGGCAAGAGACCCAGTACTTC.

CDR3 residues: CASSLEQVGLDIQYF. The CDR3 DNA sequence: TGTGCCAGCAGCTTAGAGCAGGTTGGGTTAGACATTCAGTACTTC. This chain links TRBV7-9 with TRBJ2-4; D ambiguous. This CDR3 spans 15 amino acids. Between the trimmed V and J ends, which lost 1 base and 8 bases, there was a span of 15 bases. Per the germline V gene, CDR1 is SEHNR and CDR2 is FQNEAQ (reference sequence).

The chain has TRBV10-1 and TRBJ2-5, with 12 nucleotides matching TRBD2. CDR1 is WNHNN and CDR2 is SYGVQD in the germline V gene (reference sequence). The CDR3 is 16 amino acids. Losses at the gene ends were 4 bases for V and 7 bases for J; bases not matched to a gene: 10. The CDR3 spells CASSANRLAGVSTQYF. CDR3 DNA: TGCGCCAGCAGTGCAAACCGACTAGCGGGAGTATCGACCCAGTACTTC.